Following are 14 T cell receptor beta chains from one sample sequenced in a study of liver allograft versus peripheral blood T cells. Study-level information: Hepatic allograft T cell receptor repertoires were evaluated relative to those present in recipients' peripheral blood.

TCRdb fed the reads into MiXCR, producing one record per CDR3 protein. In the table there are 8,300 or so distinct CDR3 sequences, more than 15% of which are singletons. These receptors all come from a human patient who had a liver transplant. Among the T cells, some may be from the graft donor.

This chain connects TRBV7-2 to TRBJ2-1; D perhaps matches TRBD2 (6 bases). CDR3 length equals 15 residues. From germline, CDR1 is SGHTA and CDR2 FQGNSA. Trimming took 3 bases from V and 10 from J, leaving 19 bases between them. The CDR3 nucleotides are TGTGCCAGCAGCTTGCAGCCCAGGACTATACCCGAGCAGTTCTTC. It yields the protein CASSLQPRTIPEQFF.

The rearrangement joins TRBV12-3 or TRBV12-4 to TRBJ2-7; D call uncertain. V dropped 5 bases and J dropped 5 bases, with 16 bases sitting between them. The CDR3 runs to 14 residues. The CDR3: CASSKPFPLDEQYF. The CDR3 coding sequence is TGTGCCAGCAGTAAGCCTTTCCCCCTGGACGAGCAGTACTTC.

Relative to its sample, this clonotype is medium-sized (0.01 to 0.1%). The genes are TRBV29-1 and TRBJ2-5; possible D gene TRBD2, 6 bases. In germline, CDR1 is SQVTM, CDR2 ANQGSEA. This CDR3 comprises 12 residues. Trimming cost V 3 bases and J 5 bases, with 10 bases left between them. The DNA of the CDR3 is TGCAGCGTTGACGGGGGTTGGGAGACCCAGTACTTC. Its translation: CSVDGGWETQYF.

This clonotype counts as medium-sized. CDR3 sequence (DNA): TGTGCCAGCTCACGGGACAGGGATGGCTACACCTTC. Amino acids: CASSRDRDGYTF. The genes are TRBV18 and TRBJ1-2; 9 bases are shared with TRBD1. Per the germline V gene, CDR1 is KGHSH and CDR2 is LQKENI. The CDR3 runs 12 residues. The trim removed 4 bases at V and 6 bases at J, leaving 0 bases unmatched.

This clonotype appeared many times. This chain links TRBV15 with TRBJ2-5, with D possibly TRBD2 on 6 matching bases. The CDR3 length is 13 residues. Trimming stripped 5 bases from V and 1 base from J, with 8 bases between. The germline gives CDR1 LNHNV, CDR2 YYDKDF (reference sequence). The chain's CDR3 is CATSVGGQETQYF. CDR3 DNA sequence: TGTGCCACCAGCGTGGGGGGCCAAGAGACCCAGTACTTC. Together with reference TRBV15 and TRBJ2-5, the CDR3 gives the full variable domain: DAMVIQNPRYQVTQFGKPVTLSCSQTLNHNVMYWYQQKSSQAPKLLFHYYDKDFNNEADTPDNFQSRRPNTSFCFLDIRSPGLGDTAMYLCATSVGGQETQYFGPGTRLLVL.

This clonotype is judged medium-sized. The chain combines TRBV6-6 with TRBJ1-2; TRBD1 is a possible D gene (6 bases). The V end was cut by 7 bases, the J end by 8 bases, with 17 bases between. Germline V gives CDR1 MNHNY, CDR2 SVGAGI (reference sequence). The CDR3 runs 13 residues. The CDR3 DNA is TGTGCCAGCATCCCCTCCGGGGGCGGCGGCTACACCTTC. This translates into CASIPSGGGGYTF.

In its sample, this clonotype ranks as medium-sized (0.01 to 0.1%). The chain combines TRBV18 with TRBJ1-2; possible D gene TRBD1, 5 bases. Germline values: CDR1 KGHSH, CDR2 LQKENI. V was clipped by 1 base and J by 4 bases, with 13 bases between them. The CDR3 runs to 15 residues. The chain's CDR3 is CASSPLDTVPYGYTF. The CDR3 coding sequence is TGTGCCAGCTCACCACTGGACACGGTACCCTATGGCTACACCTTC.

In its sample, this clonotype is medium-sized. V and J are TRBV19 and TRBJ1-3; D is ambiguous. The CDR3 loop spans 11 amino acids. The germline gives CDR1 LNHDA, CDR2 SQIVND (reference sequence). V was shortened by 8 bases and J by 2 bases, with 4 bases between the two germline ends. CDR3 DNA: TGTGCCAGTGGGCCTGGAAACACCATATATTTT. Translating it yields CASGPGNTIYF.

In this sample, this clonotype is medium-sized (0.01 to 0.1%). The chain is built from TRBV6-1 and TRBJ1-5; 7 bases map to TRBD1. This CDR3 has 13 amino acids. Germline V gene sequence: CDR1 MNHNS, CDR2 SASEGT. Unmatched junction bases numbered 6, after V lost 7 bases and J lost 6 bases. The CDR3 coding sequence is TGTGCCAGCACTACAGGGGACCGTCAGCCCCAGCATTTT. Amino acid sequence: CASTTGDRQPQHF.

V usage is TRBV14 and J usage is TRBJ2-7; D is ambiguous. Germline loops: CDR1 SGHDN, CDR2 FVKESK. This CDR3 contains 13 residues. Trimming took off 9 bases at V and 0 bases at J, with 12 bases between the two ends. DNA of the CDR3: TGTGCCAGTTCCCTGGACGTCTCCTACGAGCAGTACTTC. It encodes CASSLDVSYEQYF. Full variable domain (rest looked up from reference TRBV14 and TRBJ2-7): EAGVTQFPSHSVIEKGQTVTLRCDPISGHDNLYWYRRVMGKEIKFLLHFVKESKQDESGMPNNRFLAERTGGTYSTLKVQPAELEDSGVYFCASSLDVSYEQYFGPGTRLTVT.

The CDR3 loop is CSARALESAGSGSYNEQFF. DNA for the CDR3: TGCAGTGCTAGAGCCCTCGAGTCGGCCGGGAGCGGTTCCTACAATGAGCAGTTCTTC. The chain couples TRBV20-1 to TRBJ2-1; possibly TRBD2 for D (6 bases). The CDR3 totals 19 residues. Germline V gives CDR1 DFQATT, CDR2 SNEGSKA (reference sequence). V was shortened by 1 base and J by 1 base, with 23 bases between the two germline ends.

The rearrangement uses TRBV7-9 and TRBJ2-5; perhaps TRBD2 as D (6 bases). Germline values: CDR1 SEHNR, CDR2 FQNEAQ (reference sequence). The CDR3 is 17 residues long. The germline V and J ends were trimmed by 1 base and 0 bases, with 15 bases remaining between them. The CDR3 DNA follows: TGTGCCAGCAGCTTAGTTAGGGTTAGCGGCGACCAAGAGACCCAGTACTTC. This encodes CASSLVRVSGDQETQYF.

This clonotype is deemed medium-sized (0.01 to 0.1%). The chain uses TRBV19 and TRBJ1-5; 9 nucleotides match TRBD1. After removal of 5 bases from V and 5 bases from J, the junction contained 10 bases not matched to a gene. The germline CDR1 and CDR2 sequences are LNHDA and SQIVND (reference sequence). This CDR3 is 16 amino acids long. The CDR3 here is CASSFRGTGFDQPQHF. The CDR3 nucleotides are TGTGCCAGTAGTTTCCGCGGGACAGGGTTCGATCAGCCCCAGCATTTT.

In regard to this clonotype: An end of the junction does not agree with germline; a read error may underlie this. In DNA form, the CDR3 reads TGTGCCAGAAGCTCTAGGCTTCCAAATACGTACGAGCAGTACTTC. Translation gives CARSSRLPNTYEQYF. The genes are TRBV7-9 and TRBJ2-7; no definite D call. The CDR3 is 15 amino acids. CDR1 and CDR2 (germline): SEHNR, FQNEAQ (reference sequence).